This T cell receptor beta chain appears in the sequencing data of a study of shared clonotypes between healthy human individuals. The CDR3 covers 15 residues. V shed 4 bases, J shed 6 bases, and the junction held 9 bases outside the gene matches. The germline V gene encodes CDR1 SQVTM and CDR2 ANQGSEA. CD45RO negativity and positive selection for CCR7 defined naive CD8 cells, a population that excluded terminally differentiated effector memory CD45RA+ cells. As handled by the study authors: Filtering differed, since immunoSEQ gave only junction sequences and no quality scores. Clones were read by immunoSEQ multiplex PCR, and TCRdb kept only the in-frame ones, dropping some. Clone size and the V and J calls come from that table; the DNA yielded D and trimming. The data show 1.5 million to 2.5 million clones, over 85% seen once.

The sample was naive CD8+ T cells sorted from blood. The sequence came from a man younger than 35 in good health. This chain joins TRBV29-1 and TRBJ2-1, with 10 bases fitting TRBD2. CDR3 sequence (DNA): TGCAGCGTTGGTCCCCTAGCGGGAGCTCGCAATGAGCAGTTCTTC. This codes for CSVGPLAGARNEQFF.